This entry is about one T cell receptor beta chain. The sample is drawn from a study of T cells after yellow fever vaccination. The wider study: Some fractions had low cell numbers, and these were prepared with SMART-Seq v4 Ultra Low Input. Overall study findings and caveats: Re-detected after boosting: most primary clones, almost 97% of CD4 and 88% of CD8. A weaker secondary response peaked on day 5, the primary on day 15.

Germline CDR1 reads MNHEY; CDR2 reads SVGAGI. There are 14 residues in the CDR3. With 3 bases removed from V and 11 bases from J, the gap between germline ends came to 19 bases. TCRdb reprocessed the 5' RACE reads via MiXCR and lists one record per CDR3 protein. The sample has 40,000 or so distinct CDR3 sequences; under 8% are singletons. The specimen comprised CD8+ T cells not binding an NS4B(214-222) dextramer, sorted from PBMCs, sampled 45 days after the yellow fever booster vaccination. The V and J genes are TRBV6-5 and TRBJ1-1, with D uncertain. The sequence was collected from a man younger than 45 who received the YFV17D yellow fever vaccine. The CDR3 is CASSYTPGGRQAFF. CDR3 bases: TGTGCCAGCAGTTATACCCCCGGCGGGAGGCAGGCTTTCTTT.